These 16 T cell receptor beta chains were all obtained from the same sample, sequenced in a study of Ad26.COV2.S vaccination and SARS-CoV-2 variants. The sample's treatment: roughly 20 received Ad26.COV2.S at low or high dose, single or two shots; roughly five received placebo; per-sample allocation not given. On day 63 after the first injection, vaccine and placebo recipients gave samples. Some clones are missing from TCRdb's copy, which holds only in-frame ones; the method was immunoSEQ multiplex PCR. The sample has about 350,000 clones; around 86% are singletons. The source was peripheral blood, collected in a trial of Ad26.COV2.S vaccine versus placebo. These receptors were collected from a person between 18 and 65 years old who received the Ad26.COV2.S COVID-19 vaccine or a placebo.

This chain uses TRBV7-3 with TRBJ1-1, with 7 bases lining up with TRBD1. V lost 5 bases, J lost 4 bases, and 10 bases stayed unmatched. The CDR3 is made up of 15 amino acids. Germline V gene sequence: CDR1 SGHTA, CDR2 FQGTGA. The CDR3: CASSAEGRGLTEAFF. The CDR3 DNA reads TGTGCCAGCAGCGCAGAAGGAAGGGGGCTCACTGAAGCTTTCTTT.

The chain recombines TRBV19 with TRBJ1-2, with D tentatively TRBD1 (5 bases). Germline V gives CDR1 LNHDA, CDR2 SQIVND (reference sequence). The CDR3 is made up of 12 amino acids. The V end lost 7 bases, the J end lost 3 bases, and 9 bases lay between the germline ends. CDR3 loop: CASNTGDYGYTF. CDR3 DNA: TGTGCCAGTAACACGGGGGACTATGGCTACACCTTC.

The chain combines TRBV7-8 with TRBJ2-7; possibly TRBD2 for D (7 bases). CDR3 length: 16 amino acids. Germline loops: CDR1 SGHVS, CDR2 FQNEAQ. V was pared by 1 base and J by 1 base, with 14 bases between. This CDR3 reads CASSLGGGRASYEQYF. The CDR3 DNA reads TGTGCCAGCAGCTTAGGGGGGGGCAGGGCGTCCTACGAGCAGTACTTC.

This clone was picked up one time. V and J are TRBV19 and TRBJ1-4, with a possible D match to TRBD1 (6 bases). V was shortened by 4 bases and J by 5 bases, with 14 bases between the two germline ends. The germline CDR1 and CDR2 sequences are LNHDA and SQIVND (reference sequence). The CDR3 contains 15 residues. The CDR3 coding sequence is TGTGCCAGTAGTACCTACAGGGTCAGAAATGAAAAACTGTTTTTT. Residues: CASSTYRVRNEKLFF.

V usage is TRBV5-6 and J usage is TRBJ1-6; 7 nucleotides align to TRBD1. V gave up 7 bases and J gave up 7 bases; unmatched junction bases: 11. CDR3 length equals 15 residues. Germline loops: CDR1 SGHDT, CDR2 YYEEEE. The CDR3 sequence: CASGRIWDSNSPLHF. The CDR3 nucleotides read TGTGCCAGCGGACGGATTTGGGACAGCAATTCACCCCTCCACTTT.

The V call is TRBV2, the J call TRBJ2-7, with D maybe TRBD1 (5 bases). Germline loops: CDR1 SNHLY, CDR2 FYNNEI. The CDR3 spans 15 residues. The germline V and J ends were trimmed by 4 bases and 0 bases, with 13 bases remaining between them. The CDR3 nucleotides are TGTGCCAGCAGTGGGCAGGGATTCCTCTCCTACGAGCAGTACTTC. It translates to CASSGQGFLSYEQYF.

The CDR3 region is CASGGNTEAFF. The CDR3 DNA is TGTGCCAGTGGGGGGAACACTGAAGCTTTCTTT. The chain recombines TRBV27 with TRBJ1-1; possible D gene TRBD1, 5 bases. V gave up 9 bases and J gave up 1 base, with 6 bases separating them. Germline assignment: CDR1 MNHEY and CDR2 SMNVEV (reference sequence). The length of the CDR3 is 11 residues.

The rearrangement links TRBV11-3 to TRBJ2-7; the match to TRBD1 covers 7 bases. CDR1 SGHNT and CDR2 YENEEA come from the germline V gene. Unmatched junction bases numbered 5, after V lost 4 bases and J lost 5 bases. The CDR3 totals 13 residues. The CDR3 is CASSSTGPDEQYF. Here the CDR3 DNA reads TGTGCCAGCAGCTCGACAGGGCCGGACGAGCAGTACTTC.

Regarding this clone: Other DNA sequences in this specimen translate into the identical CDR3. The CDR3 DNA reads as TGCGCCAGCAGCTTGGGCCGGGGGGACACTGAAGCTTTCTTT. Its protein is CASSLGRGDTEAFF. The rearrangement links TRBV5-1 to TRBJ1-1; TRBD1 is a possible D gene (5 bases). Trimming took 0 bases from V and 3 from J, leaving 9 bases between them. Per germline, CDR1 SGHRS and CDR2 YFSETQ. The length of the CDR3 is 14 residues.

This chain links TRBV3-1 (or the pseudogene TRBV3-2) with TRBJ1-2; D unresolved. Germline V lookup: CDR1 LGHDT, CDR2 YNNKEL (reference sequence). This CDR3 has 13 amino acids. Trimming shortened V by 4 bases and J by 0 bases, and 6 bases separated the two germline ends. CDR3 loop: CASSLLPNYGYTF. CDR3 DNA sequence: TGTGCCAGCAGCCTTCTCCCTAACTATGGCTACACCTTC.

J is TRBJ2-1 and V is TRBV5-6, with TRBD1 matching 7 bases. CDR1 SGHDT and CDR2 YYEEEE come from the germline V gene. CDR3 length: 14 residues. V was pared by 0 bases and J by 5 bases, with 2 bases of the junction left unmatched. The CDR3 loop reads CASSLGQGNNEQFF. The CDR3 DNA reads TGTGCCAGCAGCTTGGGACAGGGAAACAATGAGCAGTTCTTC.

The chain employs TRBV7-8 and TRBJ1-2, with 9 nucleotides matching TRBD1. Germline V CDR1 and CDR2: SGHVS, FQNEAQ. J gave up 3 bases and V 4 bases, and 9 bases lay outside the gene matches. The CDR3 is made up of 16 amino acids. The CDR3 here is CASSSGQGSFHYGYTF. In nucleotides, the CDR3 is TGTGCCAGCAGCTCCGGACAGGGGTCCTTCCACTATGGCTACACCTTC.

J is TRBJ2-1 and V is TRBV4-3; unclear D gene. Trimming left V 0 bases short and J 6 bases short, with 15 bases between. The CDR3 is 16 residues long. Germline V gene sequence: CDR1 LGHNA, CDR2 YSLEER. DNA for the CDR3: TGCGCCAGCAGCCAAGATCCGGAAGGATCCCTCAATGAGCAGTTCTTC. This sequence encodes CASSQDPEGSLNEQFF.

The chain carries TRBV15 and TRBJ2-7, with 10 bases identical to TRBD1. From germline, CDR1 is LNHNV and CDR2 YYDKDF (reference sequence). Losses at the gene ends were 2 bases for V and 3 bases for J; bases not matched to a gene: 13. There are 18 residues in the CDR3. CDR3 loop: CATSRSPGQGIKNYEQYF. The CDR3 coding sequence is TGTGCCACCAGCAGAAGTCCGGGACAGGGGATCAAGAACTACGAGCAGTACTTC.

The V and J genes are TRBV3-1 (or the pseudogene TRBV3-2) and TRBJ2-1; 10 bases match TRBD1. V shed 3 bases and J 5 bases; nucleotides not matched to a gene: 4. Germline CDR1 and CDR2: LGHDT and YNNKEL (reference sequence). The CDR3 is 15 residues long. CDR3 sequence reads: CASSQGTGVNNEQFF. DNA of the CDR3: TGTGCCAGCAGCCAGGGGACAGGGGTCAACAATGAGCAGTTCTTC.

The J gene is TRBJ2-5, the V gene TRBV9; the D gene is possibly TRBD2 (5 bases). The length of the CDR3 is 14 residues. Trimming took 0 bases from V and 5 from J, leaving 11 bases between them. Germline CDR1 reads SGDLS; CDR2 reads YYNGEE. The CDR3 reads CASSVGGFGETQYF. CDR3 DNA sequence: TGTGCCAGCAGCGTAGGAGGGTTCGGGGAGACCCAGTACTTC.